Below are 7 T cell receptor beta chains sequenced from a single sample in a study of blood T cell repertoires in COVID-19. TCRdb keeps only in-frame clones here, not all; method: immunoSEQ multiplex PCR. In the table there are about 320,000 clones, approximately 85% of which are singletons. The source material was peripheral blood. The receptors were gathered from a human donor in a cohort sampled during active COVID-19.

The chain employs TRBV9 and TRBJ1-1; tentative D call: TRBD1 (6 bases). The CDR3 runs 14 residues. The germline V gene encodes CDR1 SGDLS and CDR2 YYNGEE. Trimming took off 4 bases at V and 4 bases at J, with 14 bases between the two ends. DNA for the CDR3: TGTGCCAGCAGCCCTACAGGGTTGGGCACTGAAGCTTTCTTT. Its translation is CASSPTGLGTEAFF.

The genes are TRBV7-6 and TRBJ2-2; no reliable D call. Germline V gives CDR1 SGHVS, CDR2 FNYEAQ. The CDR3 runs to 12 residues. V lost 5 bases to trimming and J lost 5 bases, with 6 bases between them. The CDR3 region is CASSHYTGELFF. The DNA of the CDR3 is TGTGCCAGCAGCCACTATACCGGGGAGCTGTTTTTT.

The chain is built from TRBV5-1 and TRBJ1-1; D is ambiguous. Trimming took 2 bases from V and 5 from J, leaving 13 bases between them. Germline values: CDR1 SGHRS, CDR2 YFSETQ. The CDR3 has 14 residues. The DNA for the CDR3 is TGCGCCAGCAGCTTAGATCCGGGAAGAACTGAAGCTTTCTTT. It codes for CASSLDPGRTEAFF. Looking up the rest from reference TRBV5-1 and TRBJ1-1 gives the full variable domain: KAGVTQTPRYLIKTRGQQVTLSCSPISGHRSVSWYQQTPGQGLQFLFEYFSETQRNKGNFPGRFSGRQFSNSRSEMNVSTLELGDSALYLCASSLDPGRTEAFFGQGTRLTVV.

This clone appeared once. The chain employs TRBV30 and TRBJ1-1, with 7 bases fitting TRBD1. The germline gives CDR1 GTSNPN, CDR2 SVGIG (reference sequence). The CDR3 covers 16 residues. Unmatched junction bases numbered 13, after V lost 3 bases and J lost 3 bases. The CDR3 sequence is CAWSDEWTGPHTEAFF. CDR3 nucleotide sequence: TGTGCCTGGAGCGACGAATGGACAGGACCGCACACTGAAGCTTTCTTT. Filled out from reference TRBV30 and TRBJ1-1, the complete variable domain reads SQTIHQWPATLVQPVGSPLSLECTVEGTSNPNLYWYRQAAGRGLQLLFYSVGIGQISSEVPQNLSASRPQDRQFILSSKKLLLSDSGFYLCAWSDEWTGPHTEAFFGQGTRLTVV.

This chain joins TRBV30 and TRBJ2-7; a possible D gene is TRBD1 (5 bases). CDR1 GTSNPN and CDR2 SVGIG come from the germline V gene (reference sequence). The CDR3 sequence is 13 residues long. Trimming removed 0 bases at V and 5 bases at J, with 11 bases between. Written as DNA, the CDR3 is TGTGCCTGGAGTGTCGGCAGGGCGGACGAGCAGTACTTC. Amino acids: CAWSVGRADEQYF.

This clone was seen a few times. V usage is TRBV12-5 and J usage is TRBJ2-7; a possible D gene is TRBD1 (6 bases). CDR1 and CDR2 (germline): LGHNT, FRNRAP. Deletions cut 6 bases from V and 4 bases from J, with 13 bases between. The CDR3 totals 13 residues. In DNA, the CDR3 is TGTGCTAGTGGGTCACAGGGTGTGTACGAGCAGTACTTC. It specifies CASGSQGVYEQYF.

The CDR3: CASSPRASGIYEQYF. For the CDR3, the DNA is TGTGCCAGCTCACCACGTGCTAGCGGAATCTACGAGCAGTACTTC. V gene TRBV18 combines with J gene TRBJ2-7, with 7 bases aligning to TRBD2. V lost 1 base to trimming and J lost 3 bases; unmatched junction nucleotides: 6. CDR1 and CDR2 (germline): KGHSH, LQKENI. This CDR3 spans 15 amino acids.